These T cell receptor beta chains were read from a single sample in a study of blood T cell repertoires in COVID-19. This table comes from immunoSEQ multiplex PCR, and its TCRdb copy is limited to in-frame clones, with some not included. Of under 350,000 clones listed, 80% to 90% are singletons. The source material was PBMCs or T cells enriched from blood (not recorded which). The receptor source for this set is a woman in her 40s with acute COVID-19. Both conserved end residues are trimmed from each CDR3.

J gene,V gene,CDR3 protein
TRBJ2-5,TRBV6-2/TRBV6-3,ASSYEGRETQY
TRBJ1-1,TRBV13,ASSLGGGNTEAF
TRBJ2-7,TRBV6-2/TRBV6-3,ASSKGSGGEYEQY
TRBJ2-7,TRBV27,ASSPGLASEQY
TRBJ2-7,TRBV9,ASSAGQGLGEQY
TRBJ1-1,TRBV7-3,ASSPQANTEAF
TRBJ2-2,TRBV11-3,ASSLDRSTGELF
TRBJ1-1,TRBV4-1,ASSQDSGQITRAF
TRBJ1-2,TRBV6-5,ASTRDVYGYT
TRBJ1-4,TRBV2,ASRGLTGDYEKLF
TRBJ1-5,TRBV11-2,ASSLGEHQPQH
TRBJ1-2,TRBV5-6,ASSLDRGDGYT
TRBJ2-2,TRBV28,ASSIQPGELF
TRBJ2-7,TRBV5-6,ASSLLLEGLSYEQY
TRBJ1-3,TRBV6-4,ASSDSMQGALSSGNTIY
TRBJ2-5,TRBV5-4,ASSFGGEETQY
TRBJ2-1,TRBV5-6,ASSFTSAYNEQF
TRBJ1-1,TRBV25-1,ASSEWTGGNQAF
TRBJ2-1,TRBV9,ASSVVAGGLHEQF
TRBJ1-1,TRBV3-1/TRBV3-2,ASSLNPNNRGKANTEAF
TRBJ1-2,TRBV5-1,ASSPGQGSGFYT
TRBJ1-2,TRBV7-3,ASSLTGQGGGYT
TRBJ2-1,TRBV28,ASSLTSLYNEQF
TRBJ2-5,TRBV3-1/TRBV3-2,ASSQGQEETQY
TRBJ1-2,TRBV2,ASKHRVQDHHGYT